This is a list of T cell receptor beta chains from one sample in a study of human T cells and chemical hapten exposure. TCRdb reprocessed the 5' RACE reads with MiXCR, giving one entry per CDR3 protein. The repertoire includes around 82,000 distinct CDR3 sequences, roughly 7.7% of them detected once, and around 2% sits in the top ten. Receptors originate from a male donor in good health. CDR3s include the opening cysteine and the closing phenylalanine or tryptophan. The order of the fields is CDR3 length, V gene, J gene, clone size, D gene, CDR3 protein, CDR3 DNA. The D gene is left open where the match is weak. Clone size is stated in some rows and not others, as once, few, many or a class when expanded.

14	TRBV6-2/TRBV6-3	TRBJ1-1	.	.	CASSRGGLNTEAFF	TGTGCCAGCAGCAGAGGGGGATTGAACACTGAAGCTTTCTTT
14	TRBV6-2/TRBV6-3	TRBJ2-2	many	.	CASSPLSRTGELFF	TGTGCCAGCAGTCCACTCTCTAGGACCGGGGAGCTGTTTTTT
10	TRBV12-2	TRBJ2-3	many	.	CARGGRQQYF	TGTGCCCGAGGCGGGAGACAGCAGTATTTT
13	TRBV15	TRBJ2-1	.	.	CATSRVPANEQFF	TGTGCCACCAGCAGAGTGCCGGCAAATGAGCAGTTCTTC
13	TRBV6-6	TRBJ2-1	many	TRBD1	CASSPGQADEQFF	TGTGCCAGCAGCCCGGGACAGGCAGATGAGCAGTTCTTC
14	TRBV12-5	TRBJ2-5	.	.	CASGLGLAEETQYF	TGTGCTAGTGGTTTGGGACTTGCCGAAGAGACCCAGTACTTC
16	TRBV4-1	TRBJ1-4	.	TRBD1	CASSQAPQGVNEKLFF	TGCGCCAGCAGCCAAGCACCACAGGGGGTCAATGAAAAACTGTTTTTT
15	TRBV12-3/TRBV12-4	TRBJ1-1	.	TRBD1	CASSSWGQGASEAFF	TGTGCCAGCAGTTCCTGGGGACAGGGGGCCTCTGAAGCTTTCTTT
15	TRBV9	TRBJ2-6	few	TRBD1	CASRGTGTGANVLTF	TGTGCCAGCAGGGGGACAGGGACTGGGGCCAACGTCCTGACTTTC
14	TRBV29-1	TRBJ2-3	.	TRBD1	CSVEMRGGKYTQYF	TGCAGCGTTGAGATGAGAGGGGGCAAATATACGCAGTATTTT
14	TRBV2	TRBJ1-3	few	TRBD1	CASSMGQSGNTIYF	TGTGCCAGCAGTATGGGACAGTCTGGAAACACCATATATTTT